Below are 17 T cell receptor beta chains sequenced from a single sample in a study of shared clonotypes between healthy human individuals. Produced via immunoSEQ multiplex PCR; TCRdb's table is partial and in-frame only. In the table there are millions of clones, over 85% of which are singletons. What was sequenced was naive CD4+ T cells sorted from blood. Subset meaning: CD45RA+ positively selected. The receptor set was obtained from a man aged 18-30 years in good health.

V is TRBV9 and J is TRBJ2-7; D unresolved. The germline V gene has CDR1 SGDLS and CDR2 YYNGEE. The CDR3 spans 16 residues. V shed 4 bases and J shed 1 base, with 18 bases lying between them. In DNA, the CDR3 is TGTGCCAGCAGCCCTCGACGTGGTGAAGCGTCCTACGAGCAGTACTTC. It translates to CASSPRRGEASYEQYF.

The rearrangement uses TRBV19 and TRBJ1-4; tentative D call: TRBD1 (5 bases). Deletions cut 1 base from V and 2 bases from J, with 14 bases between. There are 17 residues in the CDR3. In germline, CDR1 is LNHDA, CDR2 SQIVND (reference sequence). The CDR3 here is CASSIVPPRATNEKLFF. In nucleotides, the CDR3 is TGTGCCAGTAGTATAGTCCCCCCCAGGGCGACTAATGAAAAACTGTTTTTT.

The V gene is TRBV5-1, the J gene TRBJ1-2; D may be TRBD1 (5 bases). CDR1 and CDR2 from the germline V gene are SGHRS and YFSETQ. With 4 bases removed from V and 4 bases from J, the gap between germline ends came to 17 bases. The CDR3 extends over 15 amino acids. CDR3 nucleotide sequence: TGCGCCAGCAGCCCCCTTGCGGGGGGTGGCTATGGCTACACCTTC. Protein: CASSPLAGGGYGYTF.

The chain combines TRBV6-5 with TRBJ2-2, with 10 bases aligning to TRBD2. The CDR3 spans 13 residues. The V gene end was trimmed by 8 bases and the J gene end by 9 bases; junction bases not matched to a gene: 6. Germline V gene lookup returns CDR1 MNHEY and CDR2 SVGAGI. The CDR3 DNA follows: TGTGCCAGCGTTGCTAGCGGGAGATGGGAGCTGTTTTTT. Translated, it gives CASVASGRWELFF.

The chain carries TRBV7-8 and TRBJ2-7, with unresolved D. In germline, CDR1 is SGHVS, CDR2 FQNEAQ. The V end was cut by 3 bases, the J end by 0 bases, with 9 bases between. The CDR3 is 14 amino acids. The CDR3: CASSFDWDSYEQYF. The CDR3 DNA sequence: TGTGCCAGCAGCTTTGATTGGGACTCCTACGAGCAGTACTTC.

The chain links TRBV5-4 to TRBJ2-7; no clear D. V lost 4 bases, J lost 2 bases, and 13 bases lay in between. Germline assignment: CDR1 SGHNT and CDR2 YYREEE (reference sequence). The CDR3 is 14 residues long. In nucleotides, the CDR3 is TGTGCCAGCAGCCCAGACTCGTTTACCTACGAGCAGTACTTC. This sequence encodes CASSPDSFTYEQYF.

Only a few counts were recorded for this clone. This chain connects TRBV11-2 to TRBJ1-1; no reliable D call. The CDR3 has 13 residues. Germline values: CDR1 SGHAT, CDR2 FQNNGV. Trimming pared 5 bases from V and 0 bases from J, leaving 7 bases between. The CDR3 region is CASSLQMNTEAFF. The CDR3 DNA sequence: TGTGCCAGCAGCCTCCAGATGAACACTGAAGCTTTCTTT.

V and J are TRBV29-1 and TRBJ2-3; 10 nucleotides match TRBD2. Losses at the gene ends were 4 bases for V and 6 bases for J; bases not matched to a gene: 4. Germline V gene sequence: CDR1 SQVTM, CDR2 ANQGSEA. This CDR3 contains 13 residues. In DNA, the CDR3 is TGCAGCGTTGTACTAGCGGGAAAGGATACGCAGTATTTT. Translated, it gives CSVVLAGKDTQYF.

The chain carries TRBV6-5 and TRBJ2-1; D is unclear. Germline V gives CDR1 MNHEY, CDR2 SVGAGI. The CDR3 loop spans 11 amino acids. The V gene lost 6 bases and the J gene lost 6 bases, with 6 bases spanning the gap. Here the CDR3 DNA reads TGTGCCAGCAGAAAGCTCAATGAGCAGTTCTTC. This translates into CASRKLNEQFF.

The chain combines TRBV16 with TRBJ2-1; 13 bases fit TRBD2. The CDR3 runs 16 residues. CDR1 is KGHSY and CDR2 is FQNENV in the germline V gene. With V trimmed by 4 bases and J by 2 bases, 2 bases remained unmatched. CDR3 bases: TGTGCCAGCAGCCGAGGGACTAGCGGGACCTACAATGAGCAGTTCTTC. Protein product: CASSRGTSGTYNEQFF.

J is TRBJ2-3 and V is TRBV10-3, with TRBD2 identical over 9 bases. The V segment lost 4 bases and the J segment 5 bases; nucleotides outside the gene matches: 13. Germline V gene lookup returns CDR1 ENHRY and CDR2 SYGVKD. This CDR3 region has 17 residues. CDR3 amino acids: CAISGPASGIGGDTQYF. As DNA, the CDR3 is TGTGCCATCAGTGGCCCGGCTAGCGGGATTGGGGGAGATACGCAGTATTTT.

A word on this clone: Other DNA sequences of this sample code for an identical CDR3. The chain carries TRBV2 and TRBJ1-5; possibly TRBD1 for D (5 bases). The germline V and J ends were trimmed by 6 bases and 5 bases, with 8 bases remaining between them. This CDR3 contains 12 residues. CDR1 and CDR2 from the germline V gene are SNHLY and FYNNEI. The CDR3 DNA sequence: TGTGCCAGCAGGGGAGGGGATCAGCCCCAGCATTTT. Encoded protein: CASRGGDQPQHF. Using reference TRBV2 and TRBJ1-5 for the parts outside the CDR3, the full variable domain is EPEVTQTPSHQVTQMGQEVILRCVPISNHLYFYWYRQILGQKVEFLVSFYNNEISEKSEIFDDQFSVERPDGSNFTLKIRSTKLEDSAMYFCASRGGDQPQHFGDGTRLSIL.

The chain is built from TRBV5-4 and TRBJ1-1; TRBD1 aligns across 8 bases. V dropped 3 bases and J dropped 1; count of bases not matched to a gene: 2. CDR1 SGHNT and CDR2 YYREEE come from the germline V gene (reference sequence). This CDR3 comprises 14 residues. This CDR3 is CASSSGQGNTEAFF. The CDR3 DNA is TGTGCCAGCAGCTCTGGACAGGGGAACACTGAAGCTTTCTTT.

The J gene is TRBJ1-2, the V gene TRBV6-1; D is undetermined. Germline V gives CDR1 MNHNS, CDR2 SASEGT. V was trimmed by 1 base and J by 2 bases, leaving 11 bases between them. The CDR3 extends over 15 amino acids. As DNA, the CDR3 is TGTGCCAGCAGTGAAGGGTCTGCCCGGAACTATGGCTACACCTTC. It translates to CASSEGSARNYGYTF.

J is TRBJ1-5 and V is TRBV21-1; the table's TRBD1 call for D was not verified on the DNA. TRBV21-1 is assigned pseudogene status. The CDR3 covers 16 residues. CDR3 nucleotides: TGTGCCAGCAGCAAAGGACCGGACAGGGTTAGTCTACCCCAGCATTTT. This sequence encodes CASSKGPDRVSLPQHF.

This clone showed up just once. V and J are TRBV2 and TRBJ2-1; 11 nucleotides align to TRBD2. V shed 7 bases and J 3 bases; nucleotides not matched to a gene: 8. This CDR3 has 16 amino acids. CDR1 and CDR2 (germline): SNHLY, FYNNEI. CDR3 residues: CASKMPGLAVYNEQFF. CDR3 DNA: TGTGCCAGCAAGATGCCGGGACTAGCGGTCTACAATGAGCAGTTCTTC.

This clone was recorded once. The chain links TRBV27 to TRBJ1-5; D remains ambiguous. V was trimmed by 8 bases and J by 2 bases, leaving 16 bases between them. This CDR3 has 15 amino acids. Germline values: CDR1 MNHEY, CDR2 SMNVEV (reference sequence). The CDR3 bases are TGTGCCAGCCGAGCGACACAGATCGGCAATCAGCCCCAGCATTTT. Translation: CASRATQIGNQPQHF.